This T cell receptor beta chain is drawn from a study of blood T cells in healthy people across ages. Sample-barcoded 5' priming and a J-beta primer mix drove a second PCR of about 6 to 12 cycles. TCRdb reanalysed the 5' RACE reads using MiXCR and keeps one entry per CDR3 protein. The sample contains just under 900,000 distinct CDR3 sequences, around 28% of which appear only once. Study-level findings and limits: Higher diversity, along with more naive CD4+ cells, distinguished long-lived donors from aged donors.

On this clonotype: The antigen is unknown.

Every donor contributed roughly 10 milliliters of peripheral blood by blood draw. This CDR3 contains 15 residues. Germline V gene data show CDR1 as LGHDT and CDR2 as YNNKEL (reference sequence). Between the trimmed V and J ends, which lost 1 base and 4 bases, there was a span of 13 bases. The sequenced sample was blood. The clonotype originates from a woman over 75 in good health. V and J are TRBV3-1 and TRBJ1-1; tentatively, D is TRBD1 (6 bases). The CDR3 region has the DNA TGTGCCAGCAGCCAAGGACAGGTCTTAGTCACTGAAGCTTTCTTT. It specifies CASSQGQVLVTEAFF.